Each of the 11 T cell receptor beta chains below was sequenced from the same sample in a study of T-cell memory formation after mild COVID-19. TCRdb fed the 5' RACE reads into MiXCR, producing one record per CDR3 protein. This sample yields 150,000 to 200,000 distinct CDR3 sequences, of which around 10% are seen a single time; approximately 4% belongs to the top ten. Sample: PBMCs or a T cell subset sorted from them (not recorded which). The source of these receptors is a man aged 18 to 35 who had mild COVID-19 (a few samples of this study predate the infection). Cell type and time point are not known.

This clonotype showed up just a few times. The V call is TRBV10-3, the J call TRBJ2-5, with D uncertain. V lost 2 bases and J 1 base, leaving 5 bases between the germline ends. Germline V gene lookup returns CDR1 ENHRY and CDR2 SYGVKD. This CDR3 region has 13 residues. CDR3 protein: CAISEKAQETQYF. The CDR3, as DNA: TGTGCCATCAGTGAGAAAGCCCAAGAGACCCAGTACTTC.

The chain employs TRBV5-5 and TRBJ1-6; perhaps TRBD1 as D (5 bases). Germline V gene data show CDR1 as SGHKS and CDR2 as YYEKEE (reference sequence). The CDR3 has 13 residues. Trimming left V 4 bases short and J 7 bases short, with 9 bases between. The CDR3 sequence: CASSRGRNSPLHF. CDR3 nucleotides: TGTGCCAGCAGCAGGGGCAGGAATTCACCCCTCCACTTT.

The chain recombines TRBV29-1 with TRBJ1-3; tentatively, D is TRBD1 (5 bases). With 7 bases removed from V and 0 bases from J, the gap between germline ends came to 10 bases. The CDR3 loop spans 13 amino acids. Germline V gives CDR1 SQVTM, CDR2 ANQGSEA. The CDR3 loop is CSARTSSGNTIYF. CDR3 nucleotides: TGCAGCGCCCGGACATCCTCTGGAAACACCATATATTTT.

This clonotype was seen repeatedly, ten times or more. The chain uses TRBV5-1 and TRBJ2-3, with 7 bases aligning to TRBD2. Germline values: CDR1 SGHRS, CDR2 YFSETQ. CDR3 size: 16 residues. The J segment lost 1 base and the V segment lost 0 bases, leaving 5 bases of the junction unmatched. CDR3 sequence: CASSLARLAGTDTQYF. CDR3 coding DNA: TGCGCCAGCAGCTTGGCCAGGCTAGCGGGCACAGATACGCAGTATTTT.

This clonotype has ten or more counts. V usage is TRBV11-2 and J usage is TRBJ2-5, with 8 positions matching TRBD2. Unmatched junction bases numbered 7, after V lost 5 bases and J lost 5 bases. The germline V gene encodes CDR1 SGHAT and CDR2 FQNNGV. The length of the CDR3 is 14 residues. The CDR3 protein is CASSQIAGMETQYF. The CDR3 region has the DNA TGTGCCAGCAGCCAAATAGCGGGGATGGAGACCCAGTACTTC.

Only a few counts were recorded for this clonotype. V is TRBV4-3 and J is TRBJ1-1; 8 bases agree with TRBD1. The V gene end was trimmed by 4 bases and the J gene end by 0 bases; junction bases not matched to a gene: 1. CDR3 length equals 14 residues. The germline CDR1 and CDR2 sequences are LGHNA and YSLEER. CDR3 loop: CASSLGQVNTEAFF. CDR3 bases: TGCGCCAGCAGCCTGGGACAGGTGAACACTGAAGCTTTCTTT.

In its sample, this clonotype was seen a few times. V gene TRBV29-1 combines with J gene TRBJ2-1; 9 nucleotides match TRBD2. The V gene's germline CDR1 is SQVTM and CDR2 ANQGSEA. The CDR3 contains 14 residues. Unmatched junction bases numbered 8, after V lost 4 bases and J lost 7 bases. CDR3 DNA: TGCAGCGTTGCCCCGGGACTAGCTCAGAATGAGCAGTTCTTC. Translating gives CSVAPGLAQNEQFF.

The chain employs TRBV5-1 and TRBJ2-3; D possibly corresponds to TRBD2 (5 bases). CDR3 length: 15 amino acids. V gave up 4 bases and J gave up 3 bases, with 15 bases separating them. CDR1 is SGHRS and CDR2 is YFSETQ in the germline V gene. The CDR3 bases are TGCGCCAGCAGCCTACTAGGTCGGCGGACAGATACGCAGTATTTT. Translation: CASSLLGRRTDTQYF.

V usage is TRBV2 and J usage is TRBJ2-5; 7 bases line up with TRBD1. The CDR3 consists of 11 residues. Looked up from germline, CDR1 is SNHLY and CDR2 is FYNNEI. Trimming removed 5 bases from V and 12 bases from J; junction bases left unmatched: 6. The DNA of the CDR3 is TGTGCCAGCAGTCCGGACAGGCTTAAGTACTTC. Amino acid sequence: CASSPDRLKYF.

This clonotype was recorded at least ten times. For the CDR3, the DNA is TGCGCCAGCAGCTTCTCCGGGACAGGAGAGACCCAGTACTTC. Translation gives CASSFSGTGETQYF. This chain joins TRBV5-1 and TRBJ2-5, with 8 bases fitting TRBD1. There are 14 residues in the CDR3. CDR1 and CDR2 from the germline V gene are SGHRS and YFSETQ. J lost 4 bases, V lost 2 bases, and 4 bases had no gene match.

The chain couples TRBV7-8 to TRBJ2-2; D possibly corresponds to TRBD1 (6 bases). Germline CDR1 and CDR2: SGHVS and FQNEAQ. Trimming stripped 5 bases from V and 1 base from J, with 14 bases between. This CDR3 has 16 amino acids. The chain's CDR3 is CASSPRQAKNTGELFF. CDR3 DNA sequence: TGTGCCAGCAGCCCAAGACAGGCAAAGAACACCGGGGAGCTGTTTTTT.